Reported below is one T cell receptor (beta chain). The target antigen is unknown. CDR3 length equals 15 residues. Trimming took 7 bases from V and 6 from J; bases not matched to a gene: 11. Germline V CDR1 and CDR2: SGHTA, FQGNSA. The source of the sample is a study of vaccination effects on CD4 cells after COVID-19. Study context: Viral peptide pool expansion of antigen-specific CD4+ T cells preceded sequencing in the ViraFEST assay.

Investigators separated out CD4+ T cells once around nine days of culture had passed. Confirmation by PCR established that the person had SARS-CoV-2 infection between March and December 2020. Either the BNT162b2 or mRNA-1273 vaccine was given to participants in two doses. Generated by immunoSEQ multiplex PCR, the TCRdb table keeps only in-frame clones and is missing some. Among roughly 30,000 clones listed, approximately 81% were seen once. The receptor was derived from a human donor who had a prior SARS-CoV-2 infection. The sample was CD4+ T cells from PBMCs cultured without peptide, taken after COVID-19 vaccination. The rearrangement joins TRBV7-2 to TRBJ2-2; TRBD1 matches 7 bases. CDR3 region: CASNSQGYIAGELFF. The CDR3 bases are TGTGCCAGCAATTCACAGGGGTATATCGCCGGGGAGCTGTTTTTT.